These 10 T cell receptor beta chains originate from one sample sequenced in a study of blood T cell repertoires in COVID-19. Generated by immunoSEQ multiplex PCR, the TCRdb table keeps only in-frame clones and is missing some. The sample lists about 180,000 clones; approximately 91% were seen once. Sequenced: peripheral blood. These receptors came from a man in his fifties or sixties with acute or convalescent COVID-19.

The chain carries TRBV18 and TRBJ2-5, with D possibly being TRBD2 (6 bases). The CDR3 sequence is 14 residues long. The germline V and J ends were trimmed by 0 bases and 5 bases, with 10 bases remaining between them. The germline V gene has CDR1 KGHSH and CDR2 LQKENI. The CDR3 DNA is TGTGCCAGCTCACCACCGGGAGGCGGGGAGACCCAGTACTTC. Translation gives CASSPPGGGETQYF.

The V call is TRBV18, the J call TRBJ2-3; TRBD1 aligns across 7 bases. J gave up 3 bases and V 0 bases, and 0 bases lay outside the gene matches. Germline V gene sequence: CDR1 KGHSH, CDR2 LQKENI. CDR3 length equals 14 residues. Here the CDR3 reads CASSPPGQTDTQYF. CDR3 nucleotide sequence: TGTGCCAGCTCACCACCGGGACAGACAGATACGCAGTATTTT.

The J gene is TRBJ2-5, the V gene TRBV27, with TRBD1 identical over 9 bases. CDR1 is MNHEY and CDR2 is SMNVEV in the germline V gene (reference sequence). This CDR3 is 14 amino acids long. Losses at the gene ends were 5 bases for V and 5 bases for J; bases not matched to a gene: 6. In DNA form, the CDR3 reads TGTGCCAGCAGTCCGGGGACAGGGCCTGAGACCCAGTACTTC. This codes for CASSPGTGPETQYF.

The DNA for the CDR3 is TGCGCCAGCAGCCCGGACTGGCCGGATCCGCCCCAGCATTTT. This sequence encodes CASSPDWPDPPQHF. This rearrangement joins TRBV5-1 to TRBJ1-5; D gene ambiguous. Germline V gives CDR1 SGHRS, CDR2 YFSETQ. This CDR3 contains 14 residues. Trimming removed 4 bases at V and 9 bases at J, with 17 bases between. Full variable domain (missing parts from reference TRBV5-1 and TRBJ1-5): KAGVTQTPRYLIKTRGQQVTLSCSPISGHRSVSWYQQTPGQGLQFLFEYFSETQRNKGNFPGRFSGRQFSNSRSEMNVSTLELGDSALYLCASSPDWPDPPQHFGDGTRLSIL.

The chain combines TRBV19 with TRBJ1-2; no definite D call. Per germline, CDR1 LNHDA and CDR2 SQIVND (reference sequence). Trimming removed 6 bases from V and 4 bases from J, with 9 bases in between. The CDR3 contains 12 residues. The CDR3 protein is CASSSRGYGYTF. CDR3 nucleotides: TGTGCCAGTAGCTCCCGGGGCTATGGCTACACCTTC.

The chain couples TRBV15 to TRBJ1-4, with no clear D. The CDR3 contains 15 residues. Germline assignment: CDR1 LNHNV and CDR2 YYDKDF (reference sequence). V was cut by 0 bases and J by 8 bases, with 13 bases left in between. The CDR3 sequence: CATSRDQRAAEKLFF. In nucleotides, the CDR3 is TGTGCCACCAGCAGAGATCAGAGGGCTGCGGAAAAACTGTTTTTT.

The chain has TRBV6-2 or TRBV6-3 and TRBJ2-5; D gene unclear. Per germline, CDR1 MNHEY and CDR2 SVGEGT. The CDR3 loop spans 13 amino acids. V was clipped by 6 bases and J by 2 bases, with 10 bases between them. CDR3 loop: CASSSQQQETQYF. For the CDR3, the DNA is TGTGCCAGCAGCTCACAGCAGCAAGAGACCCAGTACTTC.

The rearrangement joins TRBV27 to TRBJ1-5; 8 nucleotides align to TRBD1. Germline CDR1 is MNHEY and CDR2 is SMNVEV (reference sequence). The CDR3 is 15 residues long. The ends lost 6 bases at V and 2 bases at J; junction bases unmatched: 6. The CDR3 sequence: CASSSRGQGNQPQHF. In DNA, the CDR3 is TGTGCCAGCAGCTCAAGGGGACAGGGCAATCAGCCCCAGCATTTT.

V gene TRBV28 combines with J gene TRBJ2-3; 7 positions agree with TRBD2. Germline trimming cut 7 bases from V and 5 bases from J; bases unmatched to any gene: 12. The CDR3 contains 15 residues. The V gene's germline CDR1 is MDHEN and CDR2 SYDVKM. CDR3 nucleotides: TGTGCCAGCACCTCTGGCGGGAGTGGAAAAGATACGCAGTATTTT. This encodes CASTSGGSGKDTQYF.

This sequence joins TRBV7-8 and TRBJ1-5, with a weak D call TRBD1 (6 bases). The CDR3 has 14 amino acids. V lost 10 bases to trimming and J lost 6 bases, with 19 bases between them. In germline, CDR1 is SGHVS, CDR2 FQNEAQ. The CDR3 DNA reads TGTGCCACCGGCGCACAGGGTATTGGTCAGCCCCAGCATTTT. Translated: CATGAQGIGQPQHF. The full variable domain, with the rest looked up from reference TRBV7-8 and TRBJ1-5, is GAGVSQSPRYKVAKRGQDVALRCDPISGHVSLFWYQQALGQGPEFLTYFQNEAQLDKSGLPSDRFFAERPEGSVSTLKIQRTQQEDSAVYLCATGAQGIGQPQHFGDGTRLSIL.